The source of this TCR beta chain is a study of blood T cell repertoires in COVID-19. Study summary: There were acute and convalescent COVID-19 samples, and they came from the United States, Italy and Spain. Sample material is recorded as cDNA or gDNA derived from T cells, B-cell-depleted T cells, or PBMCs.

Per the study methods: Estimation of nucleated cell counts relied on the amplification of reference gene primers. Clones were read by immunoSEQ multiplex PCR, and TCRdb kept only the in-frame ones, dropping some. V and J calls and clone size are as listed in that table; D and trimming were resolved from the DNA. The repertoire holds about 18,000 clones, with roughly 88% as singletons. This CDR3 contains 14 residues. With V trimmed by 5 bases and J by 7 bases, 4 bases remained unmatched. Germline lookup yields CDR1 ENHRY and CDR2 SYGVKD. This chain connects TRBV10-3 to TRBJ2-2, with 10 bases identical to TRBD2. The TCR originated in a human donor in a cohort sampled during active COVID-19. Sequencing used peripheral blood. The DNA for the CDR3 is TGTGCCATCAGTCCATCTAGCGGGGGCGGGGAGCTGTTTTTT. Encoded protein: CAISPSSGGGELFF.